The 11 T cell receptor beta chains below come from one sample, sequenced in a study of cytomegalovirus exposure and HLA in healthy donors. Both 60 Vbeta primers and 13 Jbeta primers went into the PCR. Using immunoSEQ multiplex PCR, the repertoire was profiled, and TCRdb retains in-frame clones only, with some absent. Among about 150,000 clones, around 79% were seen once, and the ten largest hold 0.55% to 0.8%. Sample: PBMCs. The receptors stem from a male donor in good health and CMV-seronegative.

The chain combines TRBV6-5 with TRBJ2-1, with 11 bases lining up with TRBD2. After removal of 6 bases from V and 6 bases from J, the junction contained 4 bases not matched to a gene. Germline values: CDR1 MNHEY, CDR2 SVGAGI. The CDR3 extends over 14 amino acids. CDR3 sequence reads: CASSRSGRGNEQFF. CDR3 sequence (DNA): TGTGCCAGCAGCCGTAGCGGGAGGGGCAATGAGCAGTTCTTC.

This chain connects TRBV29-1 to TRBJ2-7; D possibly corresponds to TRBD2 (7 bases). The CDR3 is made up of 14 amino acids. CDR1 is SQVTM and CDR2 is ANQGSEA in the germline V gene. V lost 5 bases to trimming and J lost 4 bases, with 18 bases between them. CDR3 sequence (DNA): TGCAGCGTTACACCGGGGGGCGCGGGATACGAGCAGTACTTC. Amino acids: CSVTPGGAGYEQYF.

J is TRBJ2-3 and V is TRBV5-1; possibly TRBD2 for D (6 bases). The V and J ends lost 0 bases and 9 bases respectively, with 11 bases between them. This CDR3 has 13 residues. Germline loops: CDR1 SGHRS, CDR2 YFSETQ. CDR3 sequence (DNA): TGCGCCAGCAGCTTGGTGCTCGGGGGAACGCAGTATTTT. Encoded protein: CASSLVLGGTQYF.

Comment on this clone: Mismatch with germline at one junction end may stem from a read error. V usage is TRBV7-8 and J usage is TRBJ1-2; 7 bases match TRBD1. CDR1 is SGHVS and CDR2 is FQNEAQ in the germline V gene. This CDR3 region has 17 residues. CDR3 protein: CAGSFYGSGTVNAGYTF. In nucleotides, the CDR3 is TGTGCCGGCAGCTTCTATGGTTCCGGGACAGTCAATGCCGGCTACACCTTC. Based on the CDR3 plus reference TRBV7-8 and TRBJ1-2, the full variable domain is GAGVSQSPRYKVAKRGQDVALRCDPISGHVSLFWYQQALGQGPEFLTYFQNEAQLDKSGLPSDRFFAERPEGSVSTLKIQRTQQEDSAVYLCAGSFYGSGTVNAGYTFGSGTRLTVV.

The chain employs TRBV30 and TRBJ1-5, with D tentatively TRBD1 (5 bases). With 0 bases removed from V and 4 bases from J, the gap between germline ends came to 10 bases. The CDR3 extends over 14 amino acids. Germline V CDR1 and CDR2: GTSNPN, SVGIG (reference sequence). The CDR3 sequence: CAWSVHGGNQPQHF. DNA of the CDR3: TGTGCCTGGAGTGTACACGGGGGGAATCAGCCCCAGCATTTT.

The rearrangement joins TRBV7-9 to TRBJ1-3; D is perhaps TRBD1 (6 bases). Trimming stripped 5 bases from V and 0 bases from J, with 8 bases between. Germline V CDR1 and CDR2: SEHNR, FQNEAQ (reference sequence). The CDR3 sequence is 14 residues long. The DNA of the CDR3 is TGTGCCAGCAGCCAGACAGGCTCTGGAAACACCATATATTTT. Translating it yields CASSQTGSGNTIYF.

The chain couples TRBV7-9 to TRBJ2-7; D may be TRBD2 (6 bases). The germline V gene encodes CDR1 SEHNR and CDR2 FQNEAQ (reference sequence). The CDR3 spans 14 residues. V was trimmed by 5 bases and J by 2 bases, leaving 13 bases between them. The chain's CDR3 is CASSTMGGTYEQYF. Here the CDR3 DNA reads TGTGCCAGCAGCACCATGGGGGGTACCTACGAGCAGTACTTC.

CDR3 in DNA: TGTGCCAGCAGCTCCGGACAGGGCTACACGAACACCGGGGAGCTGTTTTTT. Translated: CASSSGQGYTNTGELFF. The chain uses TRBV7-6 and TRBJ2-2, with 8 positions matching TRBD1. The germline CDR1 and CDR2 sequences are SGHVS and FNYEAQ. J was trimmed by 0 bases and V by 4 bases; bases with no gene match: 7. The CDR3 is 17 residues long.

The chain is built from TRBV7-8 and TRBJ2-1; 9 positions match TRBD1. This CDR3 contains 15 residues. J was trimmed by 5 bases and V by 4 bases; bases with no gene match: 6. The V gene's germline CDR1 is SGHVS and CDR2 FQNEAQ. The CDR3 nucleotides read TGTGCCAGCAGCTCCCCGGGACAGGGCAACAATGAGCAGTTCTTC. Translation gives CASSSPGQGNNEQFF.

The chain employs TRBV19 and TRBJ1-3; D ambiguous. The germline gives CDR1 LNHDA, CDR2 SQIVND (reference sequence). V was trimmed by 5 bases and J by 0 bases, leaving 8 bases between them. The CDR3 consists of 14 residues. The CDR3 region is CASSPYSSGNTIYF. In DNA, the CDR3 is TGTGCCAGTAGTCCCTACAGCTCTGGAAACACCATATATTTT.

This clone was seen only a few times. The gene calls are TRBV5-6 and TRBJ2-3; 9 bases agree with TRBD2. CDR3 size: 18 residues. The germline V gene has CDR1 SGHDT and CDR2 YYEEEE. Trimming removed 4 bases from V and 2 bases from J; junction bases left unmatched: 14. This CDR3 is CASSLSTVRGGFTDTQYF. The CDR3 region has the DNA TGTGCCAGCAGCCTTAGCACGGTGCGGGGGGGGTTCACAGATACGCAGTATTTT.